One sample yielded the 21 T cell receptor beta chains listed below, sequenced in a study of metastatic and nonmetastatic thyroid tumors. Each patient went into thyroid surgery without having received any treatment. TCRdb re-analyzed the PCR reads using MiXCR. The table records roughly 23,000 clones, less than 15% of them present only once. Sequencing was done on a sample of tumor tissue. These receptor sequences come from a female donor with papillary thyroid cancer or a benign thyroid nodule (not recorded which). Some clones in this sample may be carry-over from other donors' samples.

CDR3 DNA: TGTGCCAGCAGCTTATTGAGCGGGGCGAGCTCCTACGAGCAGTACTTC. Protein product: CASSLLSGASSYEQYF. V is TRBV7-8 and J is TRBJ2-7; the match to TRBD2 covers 7 bases. With 2 bases clipped from V and 0 bases from J, the junction kept 7 bases outside the gene matches. The germline CDR1 and CDR2 sequences are SGHVS and FQNEAQ. This CDR3 is built from 16 residues. Using reference TRBV7-8 and TRBJ2-7 for the parts outside the CDR3, the full variable domain is GAGVSQSPRYKVAKRGQDVALRCDPISGHVSLFWYQQALGQGPEFLTYFQNEAQLDKSGLPSDRFFAERPEGSVSTLKIQRTQQEDSAVYLCASSLLSGASSYEQYFGPGTRLTVT.

The J gene is TRBJ2-2, the V gene TRBV5-1; 8 nucleotides align to TRBD2. Looked up from germline, CDR1 is SGHRS and CDR2 is YFSETQ. The CDR3 has 15 amino acids. With V trimmed by 5 bases and J by 3 bases, 6 bases remained unmatched. CDR3 nucleotide sequence: TGCGCCAGCAGTCCGGGGGGGTTCGACACCGGGGAGCTGTTTTTT. Its translation: CASSPGGFDTGELFF. The full variable domain, with the rest looked up from reference TRBV5-1 and TRBJ2-2, is KAGVTQTPRYLIKTRGQQVTLSCSPISGHRSVSWYQQTPGQGLQFLFEYFSETQRNKGNFPGRFSGRQFSNSRSEMNVSTLELGDSALYLCASSPGGFDTGELFFGEGSRLTVL.

This clone was recorded at least ten times. This sequence joins TRBV5-6 and TRBJ2-7; 8 bases are shared with TRBD1. The germline V gene encodes CDR1 SGHDT and CDR2 YYEEEE. With 1 base clipped from V and 3 bases from J, the junction kept 6 bases outside the gene matches. The CDR3 is 15 residues long. Written as DNA, the CDR3 is TGTGCCAGCAGCTTGTTCGTGACAGGGGTCTACGAGCAGTACTTC. Amino acid sequence: CASSLFVTGVYEQYF.

In its sample, this clone was seen a few times. The rearrangement uses TRBV28 and TRBJ2-7; 8 bases fit TRBD2. CDR3 length: 17 amino acids. V lost 6 bases and J lost 7; bases outside the gene matches: 20. Germline V CDR1 and CDR2: MDHEN, SYDVKM. The CDR3 nucleotides are TGTGCCAGCAGCTGGGGCCGAACTAGCGGTATGGCGGAAGAGCAGTACTTC. Its protein is CASSWGRTSGMAEEQYF. Full variable domain (remainder filled in from reference TRBV28 and TRBJ2-7): DVKVTQSSRYLVKRTGEKVFLECVQDMDHENMFWYRQDPGLGLRLIYFSYDVKMKEKGDIPEGYSVSREKKERFSLILESASTNQTSMYLCASSWGRTSGMAEEQYFGPGTRLTVT.

Many counts were recorded for this clone. This chain links TRBV7-9 with TRBJ1-2; 7 nucleotides line up with TRBD1. The CDR3 consists of 13 residues. The germline V gene has CDR1 SEHNR and CDR2 FQNEAQ (reference sequence). J gave up 4 bases and V 5 bases, and 4 bases lay outside the gene matches. The CDR3 coding sequence is TGTGCCAGCAGCCCGGACAGGTCCTATGGCTACACCTTC. Translating it yields CASSPDRSYGYTF.

This clone was observed at least ten times. The chain links TRBV19 to TRBJ2-5; 13 positions match TRBD2. The CDR3 contains 19 residues. CDR1 is LNHDA and CDR2 is SQIVND in the germline V gene (reference sequence). Trimming took 7 bases from V and 3 from J; bases not matched to a gene: 17. The CDR3 sequence: CASTKFGGVGLAGKETQYF. In DNA form, the CDR3 reads TGTGCCAGTACCAAGTTTGGGGGAGTGGGACTAGCGGGGAAAGAGACCCAGTACTTC.

This clone qualifies as medium-sized. This rearrangement joins TRBV25-1 to TRBJ1-3; 8 positions agree with TRBD1. CDR3 size: 14 residues. Germline assignment: CDR1 MGHDK and CDR2 SYGVNS. The trim removed 4 bases at V and 2 bases at J, leaving 1 base unmatched. The CDR3 is CASSAGGPGNTIYF. In nucleotides, the CDR3 is TGTGCCAGCAGTGCAGGGGGCCCTGGAAACACCATATATTTT.

CDR3 DNA sequence: TGCGCGTGGAGCATAATGGGACAGGGAGAAACTGAAGCTTTCTTT. It encodes CAWSIMGQGETEAFF. The chain joins TRBV5-1 to TRBJ1-1; 9 nucleotides align to TRBD1. CDR1 SGHRS and CDR2 YFSETQ come from the germline V gene. CDR3 length: 15 residues.

This clone was detected only a few times. This chain uses TRBV6-2 or TRBV6-3 with TRBJ1-5; D call uncertain. CDR3 length: 14 amino acids. V was clipped by 7 bases and J by 5 bases, with 15 bases between them. Per germline, CDR1 MNHEY and CDR2 SVGEGT. The CDR3 nucleotides are TGTGCCAGCAAAAGGACGCCGCGGGATCAGCCCCAGCATTTT. Its protein is CASKRTPRDQPQHF.

This clone was picked up many times. This chain joins TRBV19 and TRBJ1-4, with D possibly TRBD1 on 6 matching bases. V was pared by 4 bases and J by 1 base, with 16 bases between. The CDR3 covers 17 residues. CDR1 LNHDA and CDR2 SQIVND come from the germline V gene (reference sequence). CDR3 in DNA: TGTGCCAGTAGTAGGCAGGGGCGGTTTGGAACTAATGAAAAACTGTTTTTT. This sequence encodes CASSRQGRFGTNEKLFF.

This clone was detected ten times or more. A read error may explain this, as a much larger clone is one base away. V is TRBV7-6 and J is TRBJ2-1; TRBD2 matches 10 bases. The CDR3 is made up of 15 amino acids. Germline assignment: CDR1 SGHVS and CDR2 FNYEAQ. CDR3 sequence (DNA): TGTGTCAGCAGCCCCAGGGGACTAGCGACTAATGAGCAGTTCTTC. It yields the protein CVSSPRGLATNEQFF. The full variable domain, completed using reference TRBV7-6 and TRBJ2-1, is GAGVSQSPRYKVTKRGQDVALRCDPISGHVSLYWYRQALGQGPEFLTYFNYEAQQDKSGLPNDRFSAERPEGSISTLTIQRTEQRDSAMYRCVSSPRGLATNEQFFGPGTRLTVL.

Written as DNA, the CDR3 is TGTGCCATCAGTGAGACAGCAGGGTTCAGCAATTCACCCCTCCACTTT. Protein: CAISETAGFSNSPLHF. The V call is TRBV10-3, the J call TRBJ1-6; tentatively, D is TRBD1 (5 bases). The CDR3 totals 16 residues. Germline CDR1 ENHRY, CDR2 SYGVKD. V lost 2 bases and J lost 7, with 15 bases in between.

Only a few counts were recorded for this clone. Relative to the germline gene, one junction end is altered; a read error may explain this. The chain employs TRBV6-1 and TRBJ2-5; no firm D call. This CDR3 comprises 16 residues. Looked up from germline, CDR1 is MNHNS and CDR2 is SASEGT. The chain's CDR3 is CSSSPSIALGLETQYF. Written as DNA, the CDR3 is TGTTCCAGCAGTCCTTCCATAGCTCTGGGTTTGGAGACCCAGTACTTC.

By share of the sample, this clone is medium-sized. V and J are TRBV2 and TRBJ1-1, with a tentative D call TRBD1 (5 bases). V gave up 5 bases and J gave up 3 bases, with 13 bases separating them. Germline V lookup: CDR1 SNHLY, CDR2 FYNNEI. The CDR3 covers 14 residues. CDR3 loop: CASSSQGYDTEAFF. The CDR3 nucleotides are TGTGCCAGCAGTAGTCAGGGATATGACACTGAAGCTTTCTTT.

There are many counts of this clone. This chain joins TRBV5-4 and TRBJ1-1; D possibly corresponds to TRBD1 (6 bases). The CDR3 spans 14 residues. Trimming pared 2 bases from V and 1 base from J, leaving 9 bases between. Germline lookup yields CDR1 SGHNT and CDR2 YYREEE (reference sequence). The CDR3, as DNA: TGTGCCAGCAGCTTAACAGGGCCGAACACTGAAGCTTTCTTT. Translating gives CASSLTGPNTEAFF.

This clone has a count of ten or more. An end of the junction does not agree with germline; a read error may underlie this. The V gene is TRBV19, the J gene TRBJ2-1; possibly TRBD1 for D (5 bases). The CDR3 contains 13 residues. From germline, CDR1 is LNHDA and CDR2 SQIVND (reference sequence). The CDR3, as DNA: TGTGCCAGTAGTGGGTCAACGGACAATGAGCAGTCCTTC. This sequence encodes CASSGSTDNEQSF. Full variable domain (remainder filled in from reference TRBV19 and TRBJ2-1): DGGITQSPKYLFRKEGQNVTLSCEQNLNHDAMYWYRQDPGQGLRLIYYSQIVNDFQKGDIAEGYSVSREKKESFPLTVTSAQKNPTAFYLCASSGSTDNEQSFGPGTRLTVL.

In this sample, this clone turned up many times. The chain carries TRBV7-3 and TRBJ2-5; D remains ambiguous. The CDR3 sequence is 13 residues long. V gave up 5 bases and J gave up 0 bases, with 7 bases separating them. Germline CDR1 SGHTA, CDR2 FQGTGA. The CDR3 here is CASSQGNQETQYF. The CDR3 DNA follows: TGTGCCAGCAGCCAAGGGAACCAAGAGACCCAGTACTTC.

This clone was recorded a few times. J is TRBJ2-7 and V is TRBV12-3 or TRBV12-4; no firm D call. V was cut by 10 bases and J by 10 bases, with 17 bases left in between. The CDR3 is made up of 11 amino acids. The CDR3 nucleotides are TGTGCCATCAGCTCCATGGGCCCCCAGTACTTC. It encodes CAISSMGPQYF.

There are many counts of this clone. V and J are TRBV12-3 or TRBV12-4 and TRBJ2-3; 8 bases fit TRBD2. Trimming cost V 5 bases and J 4 bases; bases outside gene matches: 5. This CDR3 region has 14 residues. CDR3 bases: TGTGCCAGCAGTCAGCGGGAGAGGCCAGATACGCAGTATTTT. Its translation is CASSQRERPDTQYF.

The CDR3 sequence: CASTGDGNSPLHF. CDR3 DNA: TGTGCCAGCACCGGGGACGGGAATTCACCCCTCCACTTT. The chain combines TRBV6-1 with TRBJ1-6; a possible D gene is TRBD1 (5 bases). Germline V lookup: CDR1 MNHNS, CDR2 SASEGT. CDR3 length: 13 amino acids. The germline V and J ends were trimmed by 7 bases and 7 bases, with 11 bases remaining between them.

This clone was observed many times. The chain uses TRBV10-1 and TRBJ2-1; D gene ambiguous. Trimming cost V 3 bases and J 1 base, with 10 bases left between them. Germline V CDR1 and CDR2: WNHNN, SYGVQD (reference sequence). The CDR3 covers 15 residues. CDR3 loop: CASSEVGRSYNEQFF. In DNA, the CDR3 is TGCGCCAGCAGTGAAGTGGGCCGTTCCTACAATGAGCAGTTCTTC.